Detailed here is one T cell receptor (beta chain). The entry originates in a study of shared clonotypes between healthy human individuals. Profiled with immunoSEQ multiplex PCR; TCRdb holds only in-frame clones, not every one. The sample includes 1,500,000 or so clones, roughly 96% seen only once; the top ten take 0.95% to 1.5%. The CDR3 length is 15 residues. CDR1 and CDR2 (germline): SGHTA, FQGNSA. The trim removed 5 bases at V and 6 bases at J, leaving 5 bases unmatched. This sequence joins TRBV7-2 and TRBJ2-1, with 12 nucleotides matching TRBD2. The origin of this receptor is a young man in good health. What was sequenced was naive CD4+ T cells sorted from blood. Noted subset: CD45RA+ positively selected. The DNA for the CDR3 is TGTGCCAGCAGCCCCCGGACTAGCGGGGCCAATGAGCAGTTCTTC. Amino acids: CASSPRTSGANEQFF.